Sequencing of this TCR beta chain was carried out in a study of patients and donors after allogeneic stem cell transplantation (dated by TCRdb to the early 2020s). Library generation was performed with RT-PCR. Instrument on record: NextSeq 550. TCRdb reworked the public reads: Q25 trimming with fastp, MiXCR clone assembly, productive beta chains retained. Each CDR3 protein gets just one entry, which takes the most common genes and DNA from the rows behind it. Within this sample are approximately 10,000 distinct CDR3 sequences, with 5.9% of them counted one time only. The ten largest make up about 25% of the sample. This clonotype was seen ten or more times. Its recognized antigen is unknown. Base qualities are not provided; no much larger clone lies one nucleotide away. The CDR3 runs 13 residues from the cysteine to the phenylalanine. Of the read, only the CDR3 DNA is kept; its 39 bases are in frame from base 1. The germline V gene provides CDR1 SGHRS and CDR2 YFSETQ. V and J are truncated by 3 bases and 4 bases respectively, leaving an intervening sequence of 10 bases.

Material for sequencing was blood, either unsorted or a sorted T cell fraction (not recorded which). The sequence was collected from a human donor who was either an allogeneic HSCT recipient or a stem cell or donor lymphocyte infusion donor (not recorded which). It is not recorded whose cells these are; they may come from a transplant donor. The sequence is built from TRBV5-1 and TRBJ1-1; the D gene assignment is ambiguous. The nucleotides read TGCGCCAGCAGCTGGGAGGCTGGCACTGAAGCTTTCTTT. This codes for CASSWEAGTEAFF.